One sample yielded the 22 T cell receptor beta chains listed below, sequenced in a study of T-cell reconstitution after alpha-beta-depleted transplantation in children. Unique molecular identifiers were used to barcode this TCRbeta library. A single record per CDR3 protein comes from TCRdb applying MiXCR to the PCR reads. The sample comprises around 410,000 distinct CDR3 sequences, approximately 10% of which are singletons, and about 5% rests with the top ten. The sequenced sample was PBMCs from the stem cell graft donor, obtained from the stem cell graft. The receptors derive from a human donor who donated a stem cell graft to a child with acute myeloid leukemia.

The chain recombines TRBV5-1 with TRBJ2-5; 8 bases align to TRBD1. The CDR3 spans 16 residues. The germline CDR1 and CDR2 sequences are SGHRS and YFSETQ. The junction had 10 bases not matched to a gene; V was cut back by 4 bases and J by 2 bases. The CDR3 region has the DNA TGCGCCAGCAGCCCGGGTCCGGGGACAGGTCAAGAGACCCAGTACTTC. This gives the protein CASSPGPGTGQETQYF.

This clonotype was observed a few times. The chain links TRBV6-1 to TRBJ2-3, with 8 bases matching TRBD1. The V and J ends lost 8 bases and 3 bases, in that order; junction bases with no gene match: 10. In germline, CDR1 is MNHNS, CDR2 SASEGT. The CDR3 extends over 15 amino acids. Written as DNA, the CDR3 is TGTGCCAGCCGCTCAGGGGGCGGCAATACAGATACGCAGTATTTT. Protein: CASRSGGGNTDTQYF.

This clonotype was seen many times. CDR3: CASSSGTPNNSPLHF. The CDR3 DNA reads as TGTGCCAGCAGTTCCGGGACTCCGAATAATTCACCCCTCCACTTT. The chain links TRBV6-5 to TRBJ1-6, with D possibly TRBD1 on 5 matching bases. V was shortened by 4 bases and J by 5 bases, with 12 bases between the two germline ends. The CDR3 covers 15 residues. Germline V CDR1 and CDR2: MNHEY, SVGAGI.

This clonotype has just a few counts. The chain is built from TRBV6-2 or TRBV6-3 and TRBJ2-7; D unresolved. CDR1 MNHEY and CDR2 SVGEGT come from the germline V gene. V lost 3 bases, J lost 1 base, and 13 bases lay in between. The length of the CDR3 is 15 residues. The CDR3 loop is CASSYPSRGSYEQYF. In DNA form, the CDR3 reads TGTGCCAGCAGTTATCCTTCGAGAGGTTCCTACGAGCAGTACTTC.

CDR3 loop: CASSLTAKDTQYF. The CDR3 DNA follows: TGCGCCAGCAGCTTGACAGCGAAAGATACGCAGTATTTT. The rearrangement joins TRBV5-1 to TRBJ2-3; D call uncertain. V was trimmed by 1 base and J by 5 bases, leaving 8 bases between them. The CDR3 covers 13 residues. Germline V CDR1 and CDR2: SGHRS, YFSETQ. Full variable domain (outside the CDR3, taken from reference TRBV5-1 and TRBJ2-3): KAGVTQTPRYLIKTRGQQVTLSCSPISGHRSVSWYQQTPGQGLQFLFEYFSETQRNKGNFPGRFSGRQFSNSRSEMNVSTLELGDSALYLCASSLTAKDTQYFGPGTRLTVL.

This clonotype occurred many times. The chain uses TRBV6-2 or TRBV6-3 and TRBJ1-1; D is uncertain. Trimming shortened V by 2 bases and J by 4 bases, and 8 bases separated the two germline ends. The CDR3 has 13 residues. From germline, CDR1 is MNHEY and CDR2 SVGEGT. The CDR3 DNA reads TGTGCCAGCAGTTACAGCGGTGTCACTGAAGCTTTCTTT. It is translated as CASSYSGVTEAFF.

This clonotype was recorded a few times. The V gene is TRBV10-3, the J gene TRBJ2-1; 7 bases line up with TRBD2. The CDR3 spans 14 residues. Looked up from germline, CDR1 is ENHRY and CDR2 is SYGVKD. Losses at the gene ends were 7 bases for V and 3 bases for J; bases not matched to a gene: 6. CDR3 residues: CAITDGTNYNEQFF. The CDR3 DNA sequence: TGTGCCATCACCGACGGGACTAACTACAATGAGCAGTTCTTC.

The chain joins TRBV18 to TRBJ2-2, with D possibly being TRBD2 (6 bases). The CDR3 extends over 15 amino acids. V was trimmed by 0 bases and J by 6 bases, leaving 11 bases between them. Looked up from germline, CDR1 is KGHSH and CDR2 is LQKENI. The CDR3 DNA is TGTGCCAGCTCACCACCGTCGGGGGTCGCCGGGGAGCTGTTTTTT. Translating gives CASSPPSGVAGELFF.

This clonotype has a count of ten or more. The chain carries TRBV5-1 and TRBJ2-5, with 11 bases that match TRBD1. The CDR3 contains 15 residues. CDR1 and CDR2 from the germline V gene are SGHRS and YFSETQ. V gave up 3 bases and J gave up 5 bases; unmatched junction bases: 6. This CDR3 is CASSYGQGAGETQYF. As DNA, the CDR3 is TGCGCCAGCAGCTACGGACAGGGGGCAGGGGAGACCCAGTACTTC. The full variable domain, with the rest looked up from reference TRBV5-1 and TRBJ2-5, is KAGVTQTPRYLIKTRGQQVTLSCSPISGHRSVSWYQQTPGQGLQFLFEYFSETQRNKGNFPGRFSGRQFSNSRSEMNVSTLELGDSALYLCASSYGQGAGETQYFGPGTRLLVL.

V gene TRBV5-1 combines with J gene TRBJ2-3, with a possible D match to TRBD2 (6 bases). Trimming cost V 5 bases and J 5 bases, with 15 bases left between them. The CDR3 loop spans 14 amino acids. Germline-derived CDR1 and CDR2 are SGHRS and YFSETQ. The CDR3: CASRGGGRGDTQYF. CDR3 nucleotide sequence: TGCGCCAGCAGGGGAGGCGGGCGCGGAGATACGCAGTATTTT.

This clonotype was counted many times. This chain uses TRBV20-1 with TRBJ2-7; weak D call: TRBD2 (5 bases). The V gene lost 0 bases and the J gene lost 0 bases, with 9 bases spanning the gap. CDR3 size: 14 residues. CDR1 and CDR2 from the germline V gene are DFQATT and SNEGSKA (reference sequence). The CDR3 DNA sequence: TGCAGTGCTAGAGATCGAGGGAGCTCCTACGAGCAGTACTTC. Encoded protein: CSARDRGSSYEQYF.

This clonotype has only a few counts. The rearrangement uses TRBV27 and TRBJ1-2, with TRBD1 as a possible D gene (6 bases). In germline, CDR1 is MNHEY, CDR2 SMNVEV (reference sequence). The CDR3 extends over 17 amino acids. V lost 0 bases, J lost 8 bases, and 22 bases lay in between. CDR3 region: CASSLSGDTVPMEGYTF. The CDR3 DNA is TGTGCCAGCAGTTTATCGGGGGACACGGTACCCATGGAAGGCTACACCTTC.

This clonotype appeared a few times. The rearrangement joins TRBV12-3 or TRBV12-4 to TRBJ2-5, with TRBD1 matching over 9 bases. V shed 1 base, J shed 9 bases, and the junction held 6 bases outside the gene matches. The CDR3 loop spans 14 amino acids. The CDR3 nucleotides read TGTGCCAGCAGTTTAGGGGGACAGGGTATGGCCCAGTACTTC. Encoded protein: CASSLGGQGMAQYF.

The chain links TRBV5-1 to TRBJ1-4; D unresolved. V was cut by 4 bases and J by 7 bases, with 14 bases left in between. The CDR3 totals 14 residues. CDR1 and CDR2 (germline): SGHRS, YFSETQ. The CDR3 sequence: CASSPRPDAEKLFF. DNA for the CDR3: TGCGCCAGCAGCCCGAGACCGGACGCTGAAAAACTGTTTTTT.

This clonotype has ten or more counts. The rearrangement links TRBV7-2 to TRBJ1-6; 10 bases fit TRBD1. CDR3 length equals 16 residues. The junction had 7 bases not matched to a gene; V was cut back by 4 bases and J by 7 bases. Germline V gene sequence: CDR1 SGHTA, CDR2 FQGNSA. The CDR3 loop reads CASSWGDRGSNSPLHF. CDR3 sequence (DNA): TGTGCCAGCAGCTGGGGGGACAGGGGAAGCAATTCACCCCTCCACTTT. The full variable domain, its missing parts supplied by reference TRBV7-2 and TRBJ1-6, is GAGVSQSPSNKVTEKGKDVELRCDPISGHTALYWYRQSLGQGLEFLIYFQGNSAPDKSGLPSDRFSAERTGGSVSTLTIQRTQQEDSAVYLCASSWGDRGSNSPLHFGNGTRLTVT.

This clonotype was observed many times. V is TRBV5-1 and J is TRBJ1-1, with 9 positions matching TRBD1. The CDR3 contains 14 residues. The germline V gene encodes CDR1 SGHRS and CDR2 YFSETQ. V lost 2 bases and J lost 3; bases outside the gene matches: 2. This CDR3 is CASSFGDRDTEAFF. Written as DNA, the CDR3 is TGCGCCAGCAGCTTCGGGGACAGGGACACTGAAGCTTTCTTT.

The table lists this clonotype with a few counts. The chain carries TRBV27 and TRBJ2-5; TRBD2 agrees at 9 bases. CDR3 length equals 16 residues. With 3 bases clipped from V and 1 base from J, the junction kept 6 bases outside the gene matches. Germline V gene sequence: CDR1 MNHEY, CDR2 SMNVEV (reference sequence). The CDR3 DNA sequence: TGTGCCAGCAGTTTTAGTAGCGGGGGAACCCAAGAGACCCAGTACTTC. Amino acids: CASSFSSGGTQETQYF.

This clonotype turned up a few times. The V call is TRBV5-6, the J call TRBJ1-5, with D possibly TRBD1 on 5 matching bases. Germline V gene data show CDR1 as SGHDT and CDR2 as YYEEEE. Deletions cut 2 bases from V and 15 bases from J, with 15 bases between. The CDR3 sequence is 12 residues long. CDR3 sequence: CASSLGDLPAHF. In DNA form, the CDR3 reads TGTGCCAGCAGCTTAGGGGACCTACCCGCGCATTTT.

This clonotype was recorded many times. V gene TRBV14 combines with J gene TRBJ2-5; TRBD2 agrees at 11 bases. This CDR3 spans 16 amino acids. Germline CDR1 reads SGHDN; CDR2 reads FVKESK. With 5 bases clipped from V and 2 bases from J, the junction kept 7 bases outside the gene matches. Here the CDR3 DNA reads TGTGCCAGCAGCACCGTACTAGCGGGGGTTCAAGAGACCCAGTACTTC. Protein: CASSTVLAGVQETQYF.

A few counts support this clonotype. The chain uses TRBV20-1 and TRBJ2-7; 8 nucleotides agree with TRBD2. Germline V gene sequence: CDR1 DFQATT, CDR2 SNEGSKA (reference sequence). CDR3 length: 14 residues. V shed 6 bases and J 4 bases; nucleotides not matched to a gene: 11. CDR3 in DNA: TGCAGTGCACGAACTAGCGGAGTACAGTACGAGCAGTACTTC. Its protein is CSARTSGVQYEQYF.

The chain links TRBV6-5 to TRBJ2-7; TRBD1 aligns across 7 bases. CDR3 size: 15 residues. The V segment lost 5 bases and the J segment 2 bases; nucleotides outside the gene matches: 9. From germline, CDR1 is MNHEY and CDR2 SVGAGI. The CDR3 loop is CASSVSTGPAYEQYV. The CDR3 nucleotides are TGTGCCAGCAGTGTATCGACAGGGCCCGCCTACGAGCAGTACGTC.

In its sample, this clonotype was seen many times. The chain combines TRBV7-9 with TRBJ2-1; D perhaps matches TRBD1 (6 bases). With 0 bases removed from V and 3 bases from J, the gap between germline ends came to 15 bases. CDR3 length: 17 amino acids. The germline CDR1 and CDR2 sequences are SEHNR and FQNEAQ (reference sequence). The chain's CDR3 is CASSLALQGKIYNEQFF. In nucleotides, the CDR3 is TGTGCCAGCAGCTTAGCCCTACAGGGCAAGATCTACAATGAGCAGTTCTTC.